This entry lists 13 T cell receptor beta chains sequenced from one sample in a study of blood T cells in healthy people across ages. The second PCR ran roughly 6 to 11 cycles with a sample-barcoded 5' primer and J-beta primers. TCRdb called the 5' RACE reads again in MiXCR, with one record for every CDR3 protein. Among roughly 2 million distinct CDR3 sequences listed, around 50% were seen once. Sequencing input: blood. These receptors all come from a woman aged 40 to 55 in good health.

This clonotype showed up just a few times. The CDR3 here is CSARASAGPQETQYF. The CDR3, as DNA: TGCAGTGCTAGAGCCTCAGCGGGGCCCCAAGAGACCCAGTACTTC. The V gene is TRBV20-1, the J gene TRBJ2-5, with 7 bases fitting TRBD2. The CDR3 is 15 residues long. Per germline, CDR1 DFQATT and CDR2 SNEGSKA (reference sequence). The J segment lost 1 base and the V segment lost 1 base, leaving 6 bases of the junction unmatched.

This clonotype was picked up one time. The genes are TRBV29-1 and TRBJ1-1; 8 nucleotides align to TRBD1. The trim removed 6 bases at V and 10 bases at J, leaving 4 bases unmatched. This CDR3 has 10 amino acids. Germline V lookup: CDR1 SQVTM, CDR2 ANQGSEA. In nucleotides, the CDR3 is TGCAGCGTCTTTGGGACAGGAGCTTTCTTT. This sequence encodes CSVFGTGAFF.

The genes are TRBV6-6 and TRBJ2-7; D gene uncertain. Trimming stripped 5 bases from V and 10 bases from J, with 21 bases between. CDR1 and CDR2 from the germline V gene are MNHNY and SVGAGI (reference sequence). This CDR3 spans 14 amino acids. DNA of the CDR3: TGTGCCAGCAGTGATATAGGTGTATCGGTCGCCCAGTACTTC. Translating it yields CASSDIGVSVAQYF.

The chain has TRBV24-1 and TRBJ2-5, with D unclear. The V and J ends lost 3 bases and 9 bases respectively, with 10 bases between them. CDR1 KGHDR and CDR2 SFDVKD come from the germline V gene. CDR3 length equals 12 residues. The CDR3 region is CATSDTARSQYF. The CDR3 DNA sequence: TGTGCCACCAGTGATACCGCCAGATCCCAGTACTTC.

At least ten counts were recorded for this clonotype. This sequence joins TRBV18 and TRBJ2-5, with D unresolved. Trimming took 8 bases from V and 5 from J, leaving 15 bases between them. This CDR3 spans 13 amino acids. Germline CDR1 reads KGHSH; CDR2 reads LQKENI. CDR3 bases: TGTGCCAGCAGCCCCCGGCGAGAGGAGACCCAGTACTTC. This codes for CASSPRREETQYF.

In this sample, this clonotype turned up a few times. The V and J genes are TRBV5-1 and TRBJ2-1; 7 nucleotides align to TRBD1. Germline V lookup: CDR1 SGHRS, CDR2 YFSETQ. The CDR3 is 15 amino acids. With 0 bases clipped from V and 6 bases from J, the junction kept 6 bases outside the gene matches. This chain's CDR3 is CASSLVGDRTNEQFF. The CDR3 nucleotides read TGCGCCAGCAGCTTGGTTGGGGACAGAACCAATGAGCAGTTCTTC.

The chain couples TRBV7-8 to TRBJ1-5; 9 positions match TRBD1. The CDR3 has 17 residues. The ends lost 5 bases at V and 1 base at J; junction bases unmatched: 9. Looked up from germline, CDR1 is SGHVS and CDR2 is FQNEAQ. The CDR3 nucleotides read TGTGCCAGCAGCCAATTTACAGGGGGCTTAAGCAATCAGCCCCAGCATTTT. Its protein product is CASSQFTGGLSNQPQHF.

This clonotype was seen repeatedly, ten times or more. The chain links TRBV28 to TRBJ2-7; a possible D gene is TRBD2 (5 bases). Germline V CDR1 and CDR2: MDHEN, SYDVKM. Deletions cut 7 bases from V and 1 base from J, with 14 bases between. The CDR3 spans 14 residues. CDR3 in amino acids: CASTRLGRSYEQYF. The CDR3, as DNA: TGTGCCAGCACTCGGTTAGGGAGATCCTACGAGCAGTACTTC.

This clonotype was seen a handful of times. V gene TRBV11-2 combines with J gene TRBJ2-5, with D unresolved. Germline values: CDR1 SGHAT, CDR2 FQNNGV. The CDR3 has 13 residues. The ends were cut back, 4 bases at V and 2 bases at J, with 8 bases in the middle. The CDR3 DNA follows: TGTGCCAGCAGCTGGACCACACAAGAGACCCAGTACTTC. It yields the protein CASSWTTQETQYF.

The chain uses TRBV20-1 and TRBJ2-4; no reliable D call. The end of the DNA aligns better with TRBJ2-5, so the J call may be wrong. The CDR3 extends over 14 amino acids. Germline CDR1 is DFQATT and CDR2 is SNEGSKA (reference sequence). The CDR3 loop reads CSARRSEALQTQYF. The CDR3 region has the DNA TGCAGTGCTAGAAGGTCAGAAGCGCTCCAGACCCAGTACTTC.

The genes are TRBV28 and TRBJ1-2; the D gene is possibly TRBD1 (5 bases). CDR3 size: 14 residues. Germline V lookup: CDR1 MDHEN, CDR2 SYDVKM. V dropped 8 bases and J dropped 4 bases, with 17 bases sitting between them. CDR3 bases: TGTGCCAGCCATATAACCCCGGGGGGCTATGGCTACACCTTC. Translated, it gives CASHITPGGYGYTF.

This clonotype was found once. The CDR3 bases are TGTGCCAGCAGCCACCTCGACAGGGTACCTGAAGCTTTCTTT. Translating gives CASSHLDRVPEAFF. V gene TRBV3-1 combines with J gene TRBJ1-1; 7 nucleotides match TRBD1. This CDR3 contains 14 residues. V lost 3 bases to trimming and J lost 6 bases; unmatched junction nucleotides: 7. Germline V lookup: CDR1 LGHDT, CDR2 YNNKEL (reference sequence).

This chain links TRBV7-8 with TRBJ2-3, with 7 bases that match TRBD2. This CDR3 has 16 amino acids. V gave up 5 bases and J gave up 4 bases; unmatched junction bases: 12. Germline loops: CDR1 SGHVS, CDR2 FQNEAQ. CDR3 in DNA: TGTGCCAGCAGCCGGACTAGGTTTAAAGCCCCAGATACGCAGTATTTT. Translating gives CASSRTRFKAPDTQYF.